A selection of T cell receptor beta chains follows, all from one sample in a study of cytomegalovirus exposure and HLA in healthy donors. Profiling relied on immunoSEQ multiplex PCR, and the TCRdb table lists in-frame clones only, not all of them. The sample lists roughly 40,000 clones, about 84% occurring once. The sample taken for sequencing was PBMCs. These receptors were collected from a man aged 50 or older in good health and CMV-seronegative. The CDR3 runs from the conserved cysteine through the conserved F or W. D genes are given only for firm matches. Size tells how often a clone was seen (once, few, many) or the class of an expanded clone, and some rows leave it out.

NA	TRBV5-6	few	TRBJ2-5	CASSLGGGEETQYF	TGTGCCAGCAGCTTGGGTGGAGGGGAAGAGACCCAGTACTTC
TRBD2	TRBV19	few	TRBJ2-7	CASSWTGGPFSEQYF	TGTGCCAGTAGTTGGACGGGAGGGCCCTTTAGCGAGCAGTACTTC
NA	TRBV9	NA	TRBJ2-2	CASRSPANTGELFF	TGTGCCAGCAGGTCCCCAGCGAACACCGGGGAGCTGTTTTTT
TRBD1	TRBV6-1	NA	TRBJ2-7	CASSETGNKQYF	TGTGCCAGCAGCGAGACAGGGAACAAGCAGTACTTC
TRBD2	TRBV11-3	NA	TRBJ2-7	CASSLSGSYEQYF	TGTGCCAGCAGCTTGAGCGGGAGTTACGAGCAGTACTTC
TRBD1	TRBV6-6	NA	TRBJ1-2	CASSSGTGNGYTF	TGTGCCAGCAGTTCAGGGACAGGGAATGGCTACACCTTC
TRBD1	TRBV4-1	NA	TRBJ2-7	CASSQRQGKEQYF	TGCGCCAGCAGCCAAAGACAGGGAAAGGAGCAGTACTTC
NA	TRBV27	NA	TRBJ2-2	CASSRYTRTGTGELFF	TGTGCCAGCAGTCGTTACACCCGCACGGGCACCGGGGAGCTGTTTTTT
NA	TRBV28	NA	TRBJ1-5	CASSRGGYSNQPQHF	TGTGCCAGCAGCCGAGGAGGTTATAGCAATCAGCCCCAGCATTTT
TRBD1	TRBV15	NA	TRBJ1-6	CATVLGGSDSPLHF	TGTGCCACCGTATTAGGGGGCTCGGACTCACCCCTCCACTTT
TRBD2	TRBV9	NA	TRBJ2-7	CASSVERTSGKYEQYF	TGTGCCAGCAGCGTAGAAAGGACTAGCGGGAAGTACGAGCAGTACTTC
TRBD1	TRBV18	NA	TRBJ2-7	CASSPAQGANTYEQYF	TGTGCCAGCTCACCGGCCCAGGGGGCAAACACCTACGAGCAGTACTTC
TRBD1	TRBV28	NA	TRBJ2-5	CASSSPSTGTRGKRQETQYF	TGTGCCAGCAGTTCCCCATCGACAGGGACCAGGGGTAAGCGACAAGAGACCCAGTACTTC
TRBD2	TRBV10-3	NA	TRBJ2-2	CAIRATSGSNTGELFF	TGTGCCATCAGGGCTACTAGCGGGTCGAACACCGGGGAGCTGTTTTTT
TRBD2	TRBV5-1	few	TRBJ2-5	CASSRGGLAQQETQYF	TGCGCCAGCAGCCGCGGAGGACTAGCACAGCAAGAGACCCAGTACTTC
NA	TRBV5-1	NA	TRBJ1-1	CASADGPGNTEAFF	TGCGCCAGCGCAGATGGTCCGGGGAACACTGAAGCTTTCTTT
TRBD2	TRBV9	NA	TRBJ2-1	CASSVLASGMISEQFF	TGTGCCAGCAGCGTACTAGCTAGCGGGATGATTTCTGAGCAGTTCTTC
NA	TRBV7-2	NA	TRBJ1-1	CASSTGYRALAFF	TGTGCCAGCAGCACCGGGTACAGGGCGCTAGCTTTCTTT
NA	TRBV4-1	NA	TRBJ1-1	CASSQQGTEAFF	TGCGCCAGCAGCCAACAGGGAACTGAAGCTTTCTTT
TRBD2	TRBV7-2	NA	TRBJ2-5	CASSPGTSGETQYF	TGTGCCAGCAGCCCTGGGACTAGCGGAGAGACCCAGTACTTC
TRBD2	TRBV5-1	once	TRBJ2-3	CASSLGTTSMASDTQYF	TGCGCCAGCAGCCTAGGAACGACTAGCATGGCATCAGATACGCAGTATTTT
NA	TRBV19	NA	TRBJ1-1	CASSITAGGTEAFF	TGTGCCAGTAGTATAACGGCGGGGGGCACTGAAGCTTTCTTT
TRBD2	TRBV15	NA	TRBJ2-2	CATSIKRGTGELFF	TGTGCCACCAGTATAAAGCGGGGGACCGGGGAGCTGTTTTTT
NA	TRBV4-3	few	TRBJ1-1	CASSQARTGGTEAFF	TGCGCCAGCAGCCAAGCCAGAACGGGGGGCACTGAAGCTTTCTTT
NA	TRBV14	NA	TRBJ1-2	CASSQVGRNYGYTF	TGTGCCAGCAGCCAAGTGGGGCGGAACTATGGCTACACCTTC
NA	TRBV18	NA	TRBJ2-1	CASSPRAGLIEFF	TGTGCCAGCTCACCACGTGCCGGTCTGATAGAGTTCTTC
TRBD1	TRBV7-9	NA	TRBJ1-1	CASVGTGNTEAFF	TGTGCCAGCGTAGGGACAGGGAACACTGAAGCTTTCTTT
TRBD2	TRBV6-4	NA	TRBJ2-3	CASSELAGSTDTQYF	TGTGCCAGCAGTGAGTTAGCGGGATCCACAGATACGCAGTATTTT
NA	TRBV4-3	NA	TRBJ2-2	CASSQEGGVYTGELFF	TGCGCCAGCAGCCAAGAAGGGGGGGTCTACACCGGGGAGCTGTTTTTT
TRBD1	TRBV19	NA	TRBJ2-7	CASSIDAGTGSYEQYF	TGTGCCAGTAGTATAGATGCCGGGACAGGGTCCTACGAGCAGTACTTC